The clone carrying this T cell receptor (beta chain) showed up many times. Germline V gene lookup returns CDR1 SGHRS and CDR2 YFSETQ. V shed 3 bases and J shed 2 bases, with 13 bases lying between them. The CDR3 length is 15 residues. TCRdb reanalysed the RT-PCR reads using MiXCR and keeps one entry per CDR3 protein. This sample has under 200,000 distinct CDR3 sequences, with 9.5% to 15% found just once. The sample comes from a study of response to subunit inactivated influenza vaccine. The same data also contributed to another study, on T cells expressing NK-cell markers. Turning to that study: 5'RACE template switching with UMIs generated TCR beta cDNA. The share of CD8+ T cells held by dominant NKG2C+ clonotypes was about 1.0-7.5% in roughly 6 donors.

The material sequenced was CD8+ T cells sorted from PBMCs, taken 11 to 12 days after vaccination. The chain uses TRBV5-1 and TRBJ2-3; D might be TRBD2 (5 bases). The sequence came from a man in his fifties who received an inactivated influenza vaccine. Here the CDR3 DNA reads TGCGCCAGCAGCTCAACGTGGGGAGCCACAGATACGCAGTATTTT. As protein: CASSSTWGATDTQYF.